A single sample gave rise to the 30 T cell receptor beta chains below, sequenced in a study of regulatory T cells in long-lasting Graves disease. In building TCR beta libraries, iRepertoire HTBI primers were used together with Arm-PCR of CDR3 regions. TCRdb analysed the multiplex PCR reads with MiXCR anew, one entry per CDR3 protein. Of 350,000 to 550,000 distinct CDR3 sequences listed, about 15% are singletons. Specified time point: newly diagnosed GD, antithyroid drugs for less than 3 months. TCR sequences were obtained from RNA taken from PBMCs. The data also belong to a second study, concerning T cells in Graves' hyperthyroidism and ophthalmopathy.

The starting material was peripheral blood mononuclear cells (PBMCs), obtained at new diagnosis, from a patient treated with antithyroid drugs. These receptors came from a woman aged 25 to 39 with Graves disease.

This clonotype was seen at least ten times. V and J are TRBV20-1 and TRBJ2-5; D may be TRBD1 or TRBD2 (7 bases each). CDR1 and CDR2 (germline): DFQATT, SNEGSKA (reference sequence). Trimming removed 5 bases from V and 5 bases from J, with 15 bases in between. This CDR3 comprises 13 residues. The chain's CDR3 is CSARQGEGETQYF. The CDR3 DNA sequence: TGCAGTGCTCGGCAGGGGGAGGGGGAGACCCAGTACTTC.

This clonotype showed up many times. The J gene is TRBJ2-3, the V gene TRBV7-3; the match to TRBD2 covers 9 bases. The CDR3 has 16 residues. J lost 2 bases, V lost 5 bases, and 8 bases had no gene match. The germline CDR1 and CDR2 sequences are SGHTA and FQGTGA. CDR3 region: CASSRAGGGVTDTQYF. CDR3 nucleotide sequence: TGTGCCAGCAGCCGAGCGGGAGGTGGGGTCACAGATACGCAGTATTTT.

This clonotype was counted only a few times. The rearrangement links TRBV5-1 to TRBJ2-3; D is perhaps TRBD2 (6 bases). The CDR3 extends over 16 amino acids. CDR1 and CDR2 from the germline V gene are SGHRS and YFSETQ. Trimming stripped 3 bases from V and 3 bases from J, with 17 bases between. The CDR3: CASSYWGDLRTDTQYF. The CDR3 DNA follows: TGCGCCAGCAGCTACTGGGGGGACCTACGGACAGATACGCAGTATTTT.

In its sample, this clonotype was seen many times. The genes are TRBV7-2 and TRBJ2-3, with TRBD2 as a possible D gene (5 bases). The germline V gene has CDR1 SGHTA and CDR2 FQGNSA. The V end lost 5 bases, the J end lost 0 bases, and 9 bases lay between the germline ends. This CDR3 is built from 14 residues. CDR3 in amino acids: CASSPGSSTDTQYF. The CDR3 DNA reads as TGTGCCAGCAGCCCGGGATCTAGCACAGATACGCAGTATTTT.

This clonotype was counted many times. The chain carries TRBV20-1 and TRBJ2-5, with D perhaps matching TRBD2 (5 bases). V was pared by 3 bases and J by 2 bases, with 13 bases between. The CDR3 length is 14 residues. Germline CDR1 is DFQATT and CDR2 is SNEGSKA (reference sequence). The CDR3 nucleotides are TGCAGTGCTAGTGTACTAGTGGCTCAAGAGACCCAGTACTTC. Translated, it gives CSASVLVAQETQYF.

Ten or more counts support this clonotype. The gene calls are TRBV24-1 and TRBJ2-5, with D perhaps matching TRBD1 (5 bases). Trimming took off 4 bases at V and 1 base at J, with 12 bases between the two ends. CDR1 and CDR2 from the germline V gene are KGHDR and SFDVKD. The length of the CDR3 is 15 residues. The CDR3 coding sequence is TGTGCCACCAGTGACCCTGACAGCTTCCAAGAGACCCAGTACTTC. This sequence encodes CATSDPDSFQETQYF.

This clonotype was seen ten or more times. This chain connects TRBV20-1 to TRBJ2-3, with 8 positions matching TRBD2. V lost 0 bases and J lost 4; bases outside the gene matches: 9. The CDR3 totals 16 residues. Per the germline V gene, CDR1 is DFQATT and CDR2 is SNEGSKA (reference sequence). CDR3 bases: TGCAGTGCTAGAGACCCCGGGACTAGGTTCCCAGATACGCAGTATTTT. Translation: CSARDPGTRFPDTQYF.

The sample holds a few counts of this clonotype. The gene calls are TRBV11-2 and TRBJ2-2; no definite D call. Germline assignment: CDR1 SGHAT and CDR2 FQNNGV. The CDR3 is 15 residues long. V was cut by 3 bases and J by 5 bases, with 13 bases left in between. The CDR3 DNA reads as TGTGCCAGCAGCTTGATATCCTATCGGACCGGGGAGCTGTTTTTT. Its protein product is CASSLISYRTGELFF.

This clonotype was seen repeatedly, ten times or more. The chain couples TRBV13 to TRBJ1-4; TRBD1 is a possible D gene (5 bases). Germline loops: CDR1 PRHDT, CDR2 FYEKMQ (reference sequence). The CDR3 has 15 amino acids. V shed 5 bases and J shed 7 bases, with 17 bases lying between them. The CDR3 region is CASSPRERDGEKLFF. The CDR3 nucleotides read TGTGCCAGCAGCCCGCGGGAAAGGGACGGTGAAAAACTGTTTTTT.

This clonotype was seen repeatedly, ten times or more. This chain joins TRBV20-1 and TRBJ2-1; weak D call: TRBD2 (6 bases). CDR3 length: 15 amino acids. Trimming shortened V by 3 bases and J by 4 bases, and 16 bases separated the two germline ends. Germline CDR1 DFQATT, CDR2 SNEGSKA (reference sequence). Here the CDR3 reads CSASGGGGRYNEQFF. The CDR3 coding sequence is TGCAGTGCTAGTGGTGGGGGAGGTAGATACAATGAGCAGTTCTTC.

This clonotype was observed a handful of times. This chain connects TRBV15 to TRBJ2-6; D remains ambiguous. Germline-derived CDR1 and CDR2 are LNHNV and YYDKDF (reference sequence). Trimming shortened V by 3 bases and J by 10 bases, and 4 bases separated the two germline ends. This CDR3 is 11 amino acids long. The CDR3 nucleotides are TGTGCCACCAGCAGCTTTAACGTCCTGACTTTC. Its protein is CATSSFNVLTF. Full variable domain (remainder filled in from reference TRBV15 and TRBJ2-6): DAMVIQNPRYQVTQFGKPVTLSCSQTLNHNVMYWYQQKSSQAPKLLFHYYDKDFNNEADTPDNFQSRRPNTSFCFLDIRSPGLGDTAMYLCATSSFNVLTFGAGSRLTVL.

The rearrangement joins TRBV13 to TRBJ1-1, with a tentative D call TRBD1 (5 bases). The V gene lost 1 base and the J gene lost 4 bases, with 22 bases spanning the gap. This CDR3 is 18 amino acids long. Looked up from germline, CDR1 is PRHDT and CDR2 is FYEKMQ (reference sequence). CDR3 in amino acids: CASSLATSSGGAVTEAFF. CDR3 nucleotide sequence: TGTGCCAGCAGCTTAGCCACCTCCTCGGGTGGGGCTGTCACTGAAGCTTTCTTT.

The table lists this clonotype with a few counts. At one end, the junction sequence differs from germline, possibly due to a read error. The chain links TRBV7-6 to TRBJ2-1, with TRBD2 matching over 9 bases. CDR1 is SGHVS, CDR2 FNYEAQ, per germline. There are 15 residues in the CDR3. CDR3 DNA sequence: TGTGCCAGCAGCCACGGACTAGCGTCCTACAATGGGCAGTTCTTC. Its protein product is CASSHGLASYNGQFF.

This clonotype occurred many times. This sequence joins TRBV4-1 and TRBJ2-3; D gene uncertain. The CDR3 covers 14 residues. Germline values: CDR1 MGHRA, CDR2 YSYEKL. Trimming pared 1 base from V and 2 bases from J, leaving 7 bases between. DNA of the CDR3: TGCGCCAGCAGCCAAGGGTCTAACACAGATACGCAGTATTTT. Translated: CASSQGSNTDTQYF.

As to this clonotype: This sequence may be a read error, since a much larger clone differs from it by one base. This rearrangement joins TRBV6-2 or TRBV6-3 to TRBJ2-7; 10 nucleotides line up with TRBD1. This CDR3 comprises 15 residues. Looked up from germline, CDR1 is MNHEY and CDR2 is SVGEGT. J was trimmed by 4 bases and V by 5 bases; bases with no gene match: 8. The CDR3 spells CASSDPGTGAYEQYF. The CDR3 DNA is TGTGCCAGCAGTGACCCCGGGACAGGGGCGTACGAGCAGTACTTC.

This clonotype was observed many times. The J gene is TRBJ2-1, the V gene TRBV12-3 or TRBV12-4; TRBD2 aligns across 7 bases. There are 15 residues in the CDR3. Losses at the gene ends were 4 bases for V and 7 bases for J; bases not matched to a gene: 10. CDR3 sequence (DNA): TGTGCCAGCAGTTCAGCGGGTGGGAGGGTTAATGAGCAGTTCTTC. Translating it yields CASSSAGGRVNEQFF.

This clonotype was found a few times. The chain combines TRBV6-1 with TRBJ2-1; TRBD1 is a possible D gene (5 bases). Trimming took off 5 bases at V and 1 base at J, with 24 bases between the two ends. Looked up from germline, CDR1 is MNHNS and CDR2 is SASEGT. CDR3 length: 19 amino acids. The CDR3 region is CASSTPHLGERSSYNEQFF. Written as DNA, the CDR3 is TGTGCCAGCAGTACGCCCCATCTAGGGGAACGTAGTTCCTACAATGAGCAGTTCTTC.

Many counts were recorded for this clonotype. The gene calls are TRBV20-1 and TRBJ2-1; 9 positions match TRBD2. Germline CDR1 reads DFQATT; CDR2 reads SNEGSKA (reference sequence). This CDR3 is built from 12 residues. V was pared by 6 bases and J by 8 bases, with 5 bases of the junction left unmatched. CDR3 nucleotides: TGCAGTGCCGCCGGGACTAGCTATGAGCAGTTCTTC. Encoded protein: CSAAGTSYEQFF.

The chain joins TRBV20-1 to TRBJ2-2, with 14 bases that match TRBD2. The CDR3 contains 17 residues. Trimming took 5 bases from V and 3 from J; bases not matched to a gene: 8. Germline CDR1 is DFQATT and CDR2 is SNEGSKA (reference sequence). Here the CDR3 reads CSAGAPGLAGDTGELFF. DNA of the CDR3: TGCAGTGCTGGGGCCCCGGGACTAGCGGGAGACACCGGGGAGCTGTTTTTT.

The chain carries TRBV6-1 and TRBJ2-3; 7 bases line up with TRBD2. Unmatched junction bases numbered 4, after V lost 3 bases and J lost 7 bases. Germline lookup yields CDR1 MNHNS and CDR2 SASEGT. This CDR3 contains 13 residues. As DNA, the CDR3 is TGTGCCAGCAGTGAGGGGGGGAAATATACGCAGTATTTT. Translating it yields CASSEGGKYTQYF.

This clonotype was recorded at least ten times. The genes are TRBV24-1 and TRBJ2-5, with 10 positions matching TRBD2. The germline V gene encodes CDR1 KGHDR and CDR2 SFDVKD. The CDR3 runs to 16 residues. Trimming cost V 0 bases and J 4 bases; bases outside gene matches: 4. This CDR3 is CATSDLVTSGVETQYF. Here the CDR3 DNA reads TGTGCCACCAGTGATTTGGTAACTAGCGGGGTAGAGACCCAGTACTTC.

This clonotype was seen only a few times. The chain carries TRBV12-3 or TRBV12-4 and TRBJ2-1, with a weak D call TRBD2 (5 bases). V dropped 4 bases and J dropped 3 bases, with 22 bases sitting between them. The CDR3 has 18 residues. The CDR3 nucleotides read TGTGCCAGCAGTTCCCTAAAGGGTCAGCGGAGAGTCTACAATGAGCAGTTCTTC. Translation: CASSSLKGQRRVYNEQFF.

The chain carries TRBV12-3 or TRBV12-4 and TRBJ2-1, with TRBD2 matching over 8 bases. V gave up 4 bases and J gave up 12 bases; unmatched junction bases: 11. CDR3 length: 14 residues. The chain's CDR3 is CASSCVGAGDWQFF. CDR3 nucleotides: TGTGCCAGCAGTTGTGTCGGAGCGGGAGATTGGCAGTTCTTC.

This clonotype was detected many times. The chain is built from TRBV2 and TRBJ1-4; unclear D gene. The V end was cut by 8 bases, the J end by 7 bases, with 14 bases between. Per the germline V gene, CDR1 is SNHLY and CDR2 is FYNNEI. The CDR3 has 13 residues. This chain's CDR3 is CASQQGWGEKLFF. The DNA of the CDR3 is TGTGCCAGCCAGCAAGGGTGGGGTGAAAAACTGTTTTTT.

To note about this clonotype: A junction boundary mismatches the germline segment, possibly from a read error. The V and J genes are TRBV7-9 and TRBJ2-1; weak D call: TRBD1 (5 bases). The germline V gene encodes CDR1 SEHNR and CDR2 FQNEAQ (reference sequence). The length of the CDR3 is 13 residues. The CDR3 DNA reads TGTGCCAGCAGCGCGCCCCAGGGTCCACCTTCCCGGTTC. Amino acids: CASSAPQGPPSRF.

This clonotype was seen many times. V and J are TRBV5-5 and TRBJ1-1; D remains unclear. Trimming shortened V by 4 bases and J by 6 bases, and 16 bases separated the two germline ends. The CDR3 consists of 14 residues. Germline CDR1 SGHKS, CDR2 YYEKEE (reference sequence). The chain's CDR3 is CASSPPGGWAEAFF. The CDR3 DNA follows: TGTGCCAGCAGCCCTCCAGGAGGGTGGGCTGAAGCTTTCTTT.

This clonotype was recorded at least ten times. The chain is built from TRBV3-1 and TRBJ1-2; D possibly corresponds to TRBD1 (5 bases). The CDR3 is made up of 16 amino acids. CDR1 and CDR2 from the germline V gene are LGHDT and YNNKEL (reference sequence). Trimming removed 5 bases from V and 5 bases from J, with 21 bases in between. This CDR3 is CASSKGVGSYGYGYTF. DNA of the CDR3: TGTGCCAGCAGCAAAGGGGTCGGATCCTACGGGTATGGCTACACCTTC.

Note on this clonotype: It may be a read error: a sequence one base away is much more abundant. The chain combines TRBV3-1 with TRBJ2-7; D perhaps matches TRBD2 (6 bases). CDR3 size: 15 residues. Germline V lookup: CDR1 LGHDT, CDR2 YNNKEL (reference sequence). Written as DNA, the CDR3 is TGTGCCAGCAGCCAAGTGTACGGGAGCTCCTACGGGCAGTACTTC. It translates to CASSQVYGSSYGQYF.

This clonotype was observed many times. The V call is TRBV10-3, the J call TRBJ1-1, with 8 positions matching TRBD1. CDR1 and CDR2 from the germline V gene are ENHRY and SYGVKD. J gave up 3 bases and V 6 bases, and 3 bases lay outside the gene matches. The CDR3 has 13 residues. The CDR3 DNA is TGTGCCATCAGCACGGACAGGGACACTGAAGCTTTCTTT. It codes for CAISTDRDTEAFF.

At least ten counts were recorded for this clonotype. The chain carries TRBV10-3 and TRBJ2-1; TRBD2 might be the D (5 bases). The length of the CDR3 is 12 residues. Germline CDR1 and CDR2: ENHRY and SYGVKD. V lost 0 bases, J lost 9 bases, and 6 bases lay in between. Here the CDR3 reads CAISESLAEQFF. The CDR3 DNA reads TGTGCCATCAGTGAGTCGCTAGCTGAGCAGTTCTTC.